This section outlines one TCR beta chain sequence together with its context. Its target is not known. This sample is part of a study of cytotoxic CD8 clonotypes in ibrutinib-treated CLL. Study-wide background: Among responders, roughly 24 were partial and 2 complete; after median roughly 66 months, about 15 stayed remitted and 12 progressed. The authors obtained response samples at a median of approximately 11 months of treatment, range 6 to 36. Points from the study as a whole: With treatment, public clonotypes, which were uncommon, either contracted or remained stable. While tracking circulating CD8+ T-cell counts, baseline clonality exceeded that of age-matched healthy donors.

Clones were sequenced by immunoSEQ multiplex PCR, and TCRdb holds only the in-frame ones, with some missing. The table lists over 200,000 clones, around 70% of them singletons. This CDR3 contains 15 residues. CDR1 and CDR2 from the germline V gene are LGHNA and YNFKEQ. Trimming took 5 bases from V and 2 from J; bases not matched to a gene: 7. The sequence came from a human donor with chronic lymphocytic leukemia. The source material was PBMCs, sampled after 12 months of ibrutinib treatment. The chain links TRBV4-2 to TRBJ2-3, with 7 bases matching TRBD2. CDR3: CASSEGGGVTDTQYF. CDR3 nucleotides: TGTGCCAGCAGCGAGGGCGGGGGTGTCACAGATACGCAGTATTTT.